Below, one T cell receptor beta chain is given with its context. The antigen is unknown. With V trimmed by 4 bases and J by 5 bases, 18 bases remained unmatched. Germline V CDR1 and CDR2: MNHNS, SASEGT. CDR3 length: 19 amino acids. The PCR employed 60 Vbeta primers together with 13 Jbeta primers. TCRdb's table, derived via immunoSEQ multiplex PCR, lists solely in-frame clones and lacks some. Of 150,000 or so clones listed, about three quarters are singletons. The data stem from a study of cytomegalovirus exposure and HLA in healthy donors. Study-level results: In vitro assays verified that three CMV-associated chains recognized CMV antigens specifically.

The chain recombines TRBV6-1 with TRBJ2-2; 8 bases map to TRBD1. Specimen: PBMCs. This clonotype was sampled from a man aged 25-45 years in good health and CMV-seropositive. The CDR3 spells CASSVSLQGALAQTGELFF. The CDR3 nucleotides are TGTGCCAGCAGTGTCTCCCTCCAGGGGGCTTTAGCCCAGACCGGGGAGCTGTTTTTT.